The TCR beta chain described here comes from a study of shared clonotypes between healthy human individuals. The study ran the assay at deep level. Data came from immunoSEQ multiplex PCR; TCRdb stores just in-frame clones and leaves some out. The data show around 980,000 clones, 78% seen once. Comment on this clone: A much larger clone sits a single nucleotide away, making a read error possible. Other DNA sequences in the same sample also yield this CDR3.

The germline V gene has CDR1 SGHTA and CDR2 FQGNSA. CDR3 size: 13 residues. V gave up 4 bases and J gave up 6 bases, with 10 bases separating them. The sequenced sample consisted of memory CD4+ T cells from PBMCs. The subset denotes: CD45RA-negative fraction. The rearrangement uses TRBV7-2 and TRBJ1-5, with D hard to call. This clonotype originated in a man aged 18 to 29 in good health. Some clones in this sample may be carry-over from other donors' samples. The CDR3 coding sequence is TGTGCCAGCAGCTCCAGCTGGGGTCAGCCCCAGCATTTT. As protein: CASSSSWGQPQHF.